A single sample is the source of the 28 T cell receptor beta chains below, sequenced in a study of blood T cell repertoires in COVID-19. Profiling relied on immunoSEQ multiplex PCR, and the TCRdb table lists in-frame clones only, not all of them. This sample yields roughly 250,000 clones, of which around 83% are seen a single time; around 9.6% belongs to the top ten. What was sequenced was peripheral blood. Every receptor here comes from a woman older than 75 with acute or convalescent COVID-19.

This sequence joins TRBV3-1 (or the pseudogene TRBV3-2) and TRBJ2-5, with TRBD2 matching over 8 bases. This CDR3 contains 20 residues. The germline V gene encodes CDR1 LGHDT and CDR2 YNNKEL (reference sequence). With V trimmed by 0 bases and J by 4 bases, 19 bases remained unmatched. The CDR3: CASSQDSPGGPRGSSETQYF. The CDR3 DNA reads as TGTGCCAGCAGCCAAGACTCCCCGGGGGGGCCAAGGGGGTCGTCAGAGACCCAGTACTTC.

The chain combines TRBV24-1 with TRBJ2-2, with a possible D match to TRBD2 (6 bases). CDR3 size: 16 residues. Germline-derived CDR1 and CDR2 are KGHDR and SFDVKD. Trimming removed 9 bases from V and 7 bases from J, with 23 bases in between. Written as DNA, the CDR3 is TGTGCCACCTCTCATCGGGACTCCCGGGGCGGCGGGGAGCTGTTTTTT. It translates to CATSHRDSRGGGELFF.

V usage is TRBV7-2 and J usage is TRBJ2-2; 8 nucleotides agree with TRBD2. This CDR3 region has 17 residues. Unmatched junction bases numbered 11, after V lost 4 bases and J lost 4 bases. Looked up from germline, CDR1 is SGHTA and CDR2 is FQGNSA. The CDR3 region is CASSSTERGPTTGELFF. The DNA for the CDR3 is TGTGCCAGCAGCTCCACAGAGCGGGGGCCAACCACCGGGGAGCTGTTTTTT.

This sequence joins TRBV5-1 and TRBJ2-1, with 12 bases fitting TRBD2. With V trimmed by 3 bases and J by 4 bases, 8 bases remained unmatched. CDR3 length: 17 amino acids. Germline V gene data show CDR1 as SGHRS and CDR2 as YFSETQ. CDR3 bases: TGCGCCAGCAGCTCGCTGACTAGCGGGGGAGTGTACAATGAGCAGTTCTTC. It codes for CASSSLTSGGVYNEQFF.

This chain links TRBV2 with TRBJ1-1; tentatively, D is TRBD1 (5 bases). V dropped 5 bases and J dropped 1 base, with 8 bases sitting between them. CDR1 is SNHLY, CDR2 FYNNEI, per germline. CDR3 length: 13 amino acids. The CDR3 region is CASSTGENTEAFF. CDR3 nucleotide sequence: TGTGCCAGCAGTACGGGGGAGAACACTGAAGCTTTCTTT.

The chain has TRBV2 and TRBJ2-7; tentatively, D is TRBD1 (6 bases). Germline V gives CDR1 SNHLY, CDR2 FYNNEI. The CDR3 covers 16 residues. Trimming cost V 7 bases and J 2 bases, with 21 bases left between them. As DNA, the CDR3 is TGTGCCAGCACCCCCGAGAAGGGCAGGGGTACCTACGAGCAGTACTTC. Its protein is CASTPEKGRGTYEQYF.

The chain uses TRBV9 and TRBJ2-3; D might be TRBD1 (6 bases). Germline CDR1 and CDR2: SGDLS and YYNGEE. V was cut by 0 bases and J by 4 bases, with 15 bases left in between. CDR3 size: 16 residues. DNA for the CDR3: TGTGCCAGCAGCGTAGCTGCGACAGGCAGTGCAGATACGCAGTATTTT. It codes for CASSVAATGSADTQYF.

This chain links TRBV5-1 with TRBJ2-1; tentative D call: TRBD1 (5 bases). Deletions cut 0 bases from V and 2 bases from J, with 15 bases between. The CDR3 is 17 amino acids. Germline loops: CDR1 SGHRS, CDR2 YFSETQ. The CDR3 nucleotides read TGCGCCAGCAGCTTGGCCAGCCAAAGGGGAACCTACAATGAGCAGTTCTTC. Translated, it gives CASSLASQRGTYNEQFF.

The V call is TRBV18, the J call TRBJ2-1; weak D call: TRBD2 (5 bases). V dropped 2 bases and J dropped 0 bases, with 8 bases sitting between them. The CDR3 is 15 amino acids. CDR1 is KGHSH, CDR2 LQKENI, per germline. The CDR3 DNA reads as TGTGCCAGCTCACCAGAGGGTCCCTCCTACAATGAGCAGTTCTTC. Protein sequence: CASSPEGPSYNEQFF.

Worth noting for this clone: Germline is not matched at one junction end, which may reflect a read error. The chain uses TRBV7-7 and TRBJ2-3; TRBD2 matches at 10 bases. CDR3 size: 15 residues. Germline values: CDR1 SSHAT, CDR2 FNYEAQ (reference sequence). The CDR3 region is CASSPSGGVRDTQYF. CDR3 nucleotide sequence: TGTGCTAGCAGCCCGAGCGGGGGGGTAAGAGATACGCAGTATTTT.

This rearrangement joins TRBV25-1 to TRBJ1-1; D not resolved. CDR3 length: 13 amino acids. CDR1 is MGHDK and CDR2 is SYGVNS in the germline V gene. V lost 5 bases and J 1 base, leaving 8 bases between the germline ends. In nucleotides, the CDR3 is TGTGCCAGCAGTCGGGTCGGGAACACTGAAGCTTTCTTT. Translating it yields CASSRVGNTEAFF. Together with reference TRBV25-1 and TRBJ1-1, the CDR3 gives the full variable domain: EADIYQTPRYLVIGTGKKITLECSQTMGHDKMYWYQQDPGMELHLIHYSYGVNSTEKGDLSSESTVSRIRTEHFPLTLESARPSHTSQYLCASSRVGNTEAFFGQGTRLTVV.

The rearrangement links TRBV19 to TRBJ1-4; tentatively, D is TRBD1 (6 bases). CDR3 length: 15 residues. Trimming left V 5 bases short and J 3 bases short, with 13 bases between. CDR1 is LNHDA, CDR2 SQIVND, per germline (reference sequence). The CDR3 loop reads CASSAYQGPNEKLFF. The CDR3 DNA reads TGTGCCAGTAGTGCCTACCAGGGGCCTAATGAAAAACTGTTTTTT.

V and J are TRBV29-1 and TRBJ1-5; TRBD1 is a possible D gene (5 bases). V was cut by 6 bases and J by 4 bases, with 13 bases left in between. From germline, CDR1 is SQVTM and CDR2 ANQGSEA. This CDR3 is 13 amino acids long. The CDR3 nucleotides are TGCAGCGTACAGCAGGGCCTAAATCAGCCCCAGCATTTT. It codes for CSVQQGLNQPQHF. The full variable domain, with the rest looked up from reference TRBV29-1 and TRBJ1-5, is SAVISQKPSRDICQRGTSLTIQCQVDSQVTMMFWYRQQPGQSLTLIATANQGSEATYESGFVIDKFPISRPNLTFSTLTVSNMSPEDSSIYLCSVQQGLNQPQHFGDGTRLSIL.

The chain links TRBV24-1 to TRBJ1-4, with D unclear. The CDR3 sequence is 15 residues long. Trimming took off 5 bases at V and 4 bases at J, with 13 bases between the two ends. Per germline, CDR1 KGHDR and CDR2 SFDVKD. DNA for the CDR3: TGTGCCACCAGTGGGAGACGGGAATATAATGAAAAACTGTTTTTT. Translating it yields CATSGRREYNEKLFF.

The count of this clone is one. The gene calls are TRBV19 and TRBJ1-1; 8 bases align to TRBD1. This CDR3 has 18 residues. Germline V gives CDR1 LNHDA, CDR2 SQIVND (reference sequence). J gave up 11 bases and V 11 bases, and 31 bases lay outside the gene matches. CDR3 nucleotides: TGTGCCCTTCCTAGAGGGACAGGTGAGATTGTGAACACTGATGGGGCTTTCTTT. Residues: CALPRGTGEIVNTDGAFF.

This sequence joins TRBV6-6 and TRBJ1-5; 8 positions match TRBD1. V lost 2 bases to trimming and J lost 2 bases; unmatched junction nucleotides: 5. This CDR3 has 16 amino acids. CDR1 MNHNY and CDR2 SVGAGI come from the germline V gene (reference sequence). CDR3 region: CASSYQGARGNQPQHF. DNA for the CDR3: TGTGCCAGCAGTTACCAGGGGGCGCGGGGCAATCAGCCCCAGCATTTT.

The chain recombines TRBV7-9 with TRBJ2-7, with TRBD1 matching over 9 bases. The V and J ends lost 1 base and 5 bases, in that order; junction bases with no gene match: 6. The CDR3 covers 15 residues. Germline V gene lookup returns CDR1 SEHNR and CDR2 FQNEAQ (reference sequence). CDR3 bases: TGTGCCAGCAGCTTAGGGGACAGGGACTCTCACGAGCAGTACTTC. It translates to CASSLGDRDSHEQYF.

CDR3 nucleotides: TGTGCCAGCAGCCAGGACCTAGGGGGGGGCACAGATACGCAGTATTTT. Amino acids: CASSQDLGGGTDTQYF. The chain links TRBV4-2 to TRBJ2-3; weak D call: TRBD2 (7 bases). Trimming cost V 3 bases and J 1 base, with 14 bases left between them. The CDR3 is made up of 16 amino acids. The germline V gene has CDR1 LGHNA and CDR2 YNFKEQ.

The rearrangement links TRBV2 to TRBJ2-5, with D possibly being TRBD2 (5 bases). CDR3 length: 12 amino acids. Per the germline V gene, CDR1 is SNHLY and CDR2 is FYNNEI. Trimming cost V 4 bases and J 5 bases, with 8 bases left between them. The chain's CDR3 is CASSVPGETQYF. In DNA form, the CDR3 reads TGTGCCAGCAGTGTTCCGGGGGAGACCCAGTACTTC.

The chain combines TRBV6-5 with TRBJ1-5; 8 bases map to TRBD1. The CDR3 runs to 14 residues. Germline CDR1 reads MNHEY; CDR2 reads SVGAGI. Trimming at V came to 5 bases and at J to 7 bases, leaving 7 bases not matched to a gene. In DNA form, the CDR3 reads TGTGCCAGCAGTAGGGCAGGGGGCATGCAGCCCCAGCATTTT. It encodes CASSRAGGMQPQHF.

The CDR3 sequence: CASSVGSGGAGSSYNEQFF. DNA for the CDR3: TGTGCCAGCAGCGTGGGTAGCGGGGGGGCCGGGAGCTCCTACAATGAGCAGTTCTTC. The chain joins TRBV9 to TRBJ2-1; 11 bases are a match to TRBD2. This CDR3 has 19 amino acids. Losses at the gene ends were 2 bases for V and 0 bases for J; bases not matched to a gene: 10. Germline assignment: CDR1 SGDLS and CDR2 YYNGEE.

This chain connects TRBV28 to TRBJ1-4; perhaps TRBD1 as D (5 bases). Germline values: CDR1 MDHEN, CDR2 SYDVKM. The CDR3 length is 14 residues. With 6 bases removed from V and 7 bases from J, the gap between germline ends came to 15 bases. CDR3 sequence (DNA): TGTGCCAGCAGCATGGGGGGTCCTGGTGAAAAACTGTTTTTT. Its protein is CASSMGGPGEKLFF.

This clone appeared a few times. The chain joins TRBV14 to TRBJ2-5, with TRBD2 as a possible D gene (5 bases). In germline, CDR1 is SGHDN, CDR2 FVKESK. V dropped 1 base and J dropped 5 bases, with 8 bases sitting between them. The CDR3 spans 13 residues. CDR3: CASSQGGYETQYF. CDR3 nucleotides: TGTGCCAGCAGCCAAGGAGGGTACGAGACCCAGTACTTC.

V and J are TRBV18 and TRBJ2-2; unclear D gene. Trimming cost V 5 bases and J 7 bases, with 11 bases left between them. Germline CDR1 reads KGHSH; CDR2 reads LQKENI. This CDR3 region has 13 residues. For the CDR3, the DNA is TGTGCCAGCTCAGCCGAATCCGGCGGGGAGCTGTTTTTT. Its protein product is CASSAESGGELFF.

The V gene is TRBV3-1 (or the pseudogene TRBV3-2), the J gene TRBJ1-2; possible D gene TRBD1, 5 bases. The CDR3 runs 18 residues. Trimming pared 4 bases from V and 4 bases from J, leaving 25 bases between. CDR1 and CDR2 (germline): LGHDT, YNNKEL (reference sequence). CDR3 nucleotides: TGTGCCAGCAGCCGAAGGTGGTCGGAGGGACCCCTAGGCTATGGCTACACCTTC. Its translation: CASSRRWSEGPLGYGYTF.

The CDR3 DNA is TGTGCCAGCAGGCCCTGGGCGGGCTCCTATAATTCACCCCTCCACTTT. As protein: CASRPWAGSYNSPLHF. This sequence joins TRBV28 and TRBJ1-6; unclear D gene. The germline V gene encodes CDR1 MDHEN and CDR2 SYDVKM. Between the trimmed V and J ends, which lost 6 bases and 0 bases, there was a span of 12 bases. The CDR3 consists of 16 residues. The full variable domain, completed using reference TRBV28 and TRBJ1-6, is DVKVTQSSRYLVKRTGEKVFLECVQDMDHENMFWYRQDPGLGLRLIYFSYDVKMKEKGDIPEGYSVSREKKERFSLILESASTNQTSMYLCASRPWAGSYNSPLHFGNGTRLTVT.

This clone was observed once. This sequence joins TRBV6-5 and TRBJ1-2; D not certain. The CDR3 is 15 residues long. Between the trimmed V and J ends, which lost 0 bases and 4 bases, there was a span of 12 bases. CDR1 is MNHEY and CDR2 is SVGAGI in the germline V gene. The CDR3 region has the DNA TGTGCCAGCAGTTACTCCCGGGAAGGGCCCTATGGCTACACCTTC. Residues: CASSYSREGPYGYTF.

V is TRBV3-1 (or the pseudogene TRBV3-2) and J is TRBJ2-7; TRBD1 agrees at 7 bases. This CDR3 region has 14 residues. Germline V gives CDR1 LGHDT, CDR2 YNNKEL (reference sequence). After removal of 1 base from V and 7 bases from J, the junction contained 7 bases not matched to a gene. As DNA, the CDR3 is TGTGCCAGCAGCCAAGCGGGGCAGGGGGAGGAGCAGTACTTC. Translated, it gives CASSQAGQGEEQYF.